This T cell receptor beta chain was sequenced for a study of blood T cell repertoires in COVID-19. Whole-study context: Collection of acute and convalescent COVID-19 samples took place in the United States, Italy and Spain. Nucleic acid was either cDNA or gDNA, and it came from T cells, B-cell-depleted T cells, or PBMCs.

V lost 7 bases to trimming and J lost 3 bases, with 17 bases between them. CDR1 WNHNN and CDR2 SYGVQD come from the germline V gene (reference sequence). This CDR3 region has 15 residues. This clone was counted a single time. As handled by the study authors: Estimation of nucleated cell counts relied on the amplification of reference gene primers. Method: immunoSEQ multiplex PCR; TCRdb's copy keeps in-frame clones and lacks some. D and trimming were read from the DNA, whereas the V and J calls and clone size are those reported in that table. The sample has around 71,000 clones, approximately 86% seen once; the top ten hold 1.5% to 2.5%.

This receptor was taken from a woman aged 55-69 years with acute or convalescent COVID-19. Sequenced material: peripheral blood. The rearrangement joins TRBV10-1 to TRBJ2-3; D is undetermined. The CDR3 coding sequence is TGCGCCAGCAACCCCCTGTCGGGTCGAACAGATACGCAGTATTTT. It specifies CASNPLSGRTDTQYF.